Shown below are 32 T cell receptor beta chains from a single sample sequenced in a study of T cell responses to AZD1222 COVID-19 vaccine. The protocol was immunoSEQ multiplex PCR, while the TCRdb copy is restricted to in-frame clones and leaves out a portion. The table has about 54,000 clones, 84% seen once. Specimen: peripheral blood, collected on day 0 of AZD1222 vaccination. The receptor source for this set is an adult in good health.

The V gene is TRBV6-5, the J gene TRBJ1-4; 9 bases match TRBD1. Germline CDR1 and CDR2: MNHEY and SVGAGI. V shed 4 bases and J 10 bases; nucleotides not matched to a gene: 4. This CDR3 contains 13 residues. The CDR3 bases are TGTGCCAGCAGTTCCACAGGGGGCGGAAAACTGTTTTTT. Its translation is CASSSTGGGKLFF.

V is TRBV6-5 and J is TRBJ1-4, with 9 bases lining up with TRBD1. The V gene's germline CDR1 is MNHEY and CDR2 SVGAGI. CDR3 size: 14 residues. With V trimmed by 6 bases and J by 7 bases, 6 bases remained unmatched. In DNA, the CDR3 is TGTGCCAGCAGGAGGGACAGGGCAACTGAAAAACTGTTTTTT. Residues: CASRRDRATEKLFF.

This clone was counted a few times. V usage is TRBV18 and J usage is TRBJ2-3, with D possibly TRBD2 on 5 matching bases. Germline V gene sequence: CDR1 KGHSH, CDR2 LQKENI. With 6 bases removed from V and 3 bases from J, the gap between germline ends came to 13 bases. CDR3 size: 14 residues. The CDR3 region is CASSELAQTDTQYF. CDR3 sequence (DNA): TGTGCCAGCTCGGAGTTAGCGCAGACAGATACGCAGTATTTT.

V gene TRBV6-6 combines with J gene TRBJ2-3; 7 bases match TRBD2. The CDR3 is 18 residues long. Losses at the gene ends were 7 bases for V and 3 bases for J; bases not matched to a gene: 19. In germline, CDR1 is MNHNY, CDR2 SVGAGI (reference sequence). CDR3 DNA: TGTGCCAGCACTCGCCTTGCGGGCGGGAGAGGGAGGACAGATACGCAGTATTTT. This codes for CASTRLAGGRGRTDTQYF.

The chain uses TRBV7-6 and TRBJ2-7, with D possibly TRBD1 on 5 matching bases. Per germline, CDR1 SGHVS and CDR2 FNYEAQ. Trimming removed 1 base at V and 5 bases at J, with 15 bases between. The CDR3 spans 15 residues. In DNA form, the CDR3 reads TGTGCCAGCAGCTTAGGGCAGGGAATCTGGGACGAGCAGTACTTC. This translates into CASSLGQGIWDEQYF. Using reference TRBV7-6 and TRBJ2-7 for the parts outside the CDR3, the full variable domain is GAGVSQSPRYKVTKRGQDVALRCDPISGHVSLYWYRQALGQGPEFLTYFNYEAQQDKSGLPNDRFSAERPEGSISTLTIQRTEQRDSAMYRCASSLGQGIWDEQYFGPGTRLTVT.

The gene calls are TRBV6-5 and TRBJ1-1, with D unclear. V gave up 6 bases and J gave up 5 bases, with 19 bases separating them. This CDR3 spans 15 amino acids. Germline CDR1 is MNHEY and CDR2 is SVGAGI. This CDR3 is CASSHLWGGLTEAFF. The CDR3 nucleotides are TGTGCCAGCAGCCACCTTTGGGGTGGACTAACTGAAGCTTTCTTT.

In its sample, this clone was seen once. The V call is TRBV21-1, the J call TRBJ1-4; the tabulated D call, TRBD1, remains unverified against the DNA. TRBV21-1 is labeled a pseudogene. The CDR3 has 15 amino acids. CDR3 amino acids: CASSKVAGVNEKLFF. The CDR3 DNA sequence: TGTGCCAGCAGCAAAGTGGCAGGGGTTAATGAAAAACTGTTTTTT.

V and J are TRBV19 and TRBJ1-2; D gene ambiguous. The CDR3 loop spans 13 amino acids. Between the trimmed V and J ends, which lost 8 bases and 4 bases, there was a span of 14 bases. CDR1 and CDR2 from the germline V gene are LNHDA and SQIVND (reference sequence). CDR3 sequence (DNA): TGTGCCAGTCTTGGGCGGGGAGGCTATGGCTACACCTTC. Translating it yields CASLGRGGYGYTF.

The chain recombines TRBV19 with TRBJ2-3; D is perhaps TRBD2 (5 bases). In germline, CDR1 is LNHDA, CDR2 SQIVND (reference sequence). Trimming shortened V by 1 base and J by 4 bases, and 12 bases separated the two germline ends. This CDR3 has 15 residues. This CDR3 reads CASSIGGRMADTQYF. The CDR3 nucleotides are TGTGCCAGTAGTATAGGAGGGAGAATGGCAGATACGCAGTATTTT.

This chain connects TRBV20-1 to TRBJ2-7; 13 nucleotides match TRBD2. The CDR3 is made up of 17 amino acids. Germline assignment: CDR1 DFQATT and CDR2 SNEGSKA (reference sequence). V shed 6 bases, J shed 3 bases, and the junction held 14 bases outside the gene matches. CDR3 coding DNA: TGCAGTGCCAGTATTCGAGGACTAGCGGGAGCGAACTACGAGCAGTACTTC. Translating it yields CSASIRGLAGANYEQYF.

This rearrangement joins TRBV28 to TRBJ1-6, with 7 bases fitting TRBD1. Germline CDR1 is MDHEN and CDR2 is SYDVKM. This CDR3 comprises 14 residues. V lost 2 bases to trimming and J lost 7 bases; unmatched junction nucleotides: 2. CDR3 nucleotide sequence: TGTGCCAGCAGTTTACTACAGGGGAATTCACCCCTCCACTTT. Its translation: CASSLLQGNSPLHF. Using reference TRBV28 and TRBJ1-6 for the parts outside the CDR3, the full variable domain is DVKVTQSSRYLVKRTGEKVFLECVQDMDHENMFWYRQDPGLGLRLIYFSYDVKMKEKGDIPEGYSVSREKKERFSLILESASTNQTSMYLCASSLLQGNSPLHFGNGTRLTVT.

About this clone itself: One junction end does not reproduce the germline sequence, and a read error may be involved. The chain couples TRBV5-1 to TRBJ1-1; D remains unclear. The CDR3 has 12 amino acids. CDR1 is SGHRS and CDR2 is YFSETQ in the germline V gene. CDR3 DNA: TGCGCCAGCAGCGGCTCCGGGCCCCGAATAATCTTT. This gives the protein CASSGSGPRIIF.

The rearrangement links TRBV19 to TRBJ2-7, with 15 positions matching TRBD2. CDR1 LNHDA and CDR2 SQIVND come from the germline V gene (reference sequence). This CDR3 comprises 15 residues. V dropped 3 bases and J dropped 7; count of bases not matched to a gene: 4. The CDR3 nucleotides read TGTGCCAGTAGTATCGGACTAGCGGGAGGGAAAGAGCAGTACTTC. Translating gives CASSIGLAGGKEQYF. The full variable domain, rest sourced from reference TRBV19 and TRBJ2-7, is DGGITQSPKYLFRKEGQNVTLSCEQNLNHDAMYWYRQDPGQGLRLIYYSQIVNDFQKGDIAEGYSVSREKKESFPLTVTSAQKNPTAFYLCASSIGLAGGKEQYFGPGTRLTVT.

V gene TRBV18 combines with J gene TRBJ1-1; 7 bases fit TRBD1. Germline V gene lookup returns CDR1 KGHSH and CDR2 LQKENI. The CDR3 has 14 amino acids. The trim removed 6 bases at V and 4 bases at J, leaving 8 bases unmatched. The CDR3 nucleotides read TGTGCCAGCTCGCTCACAGGGGAAATCACTGAAGCTTTCTTT. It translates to CASSLTGEITEAFF.

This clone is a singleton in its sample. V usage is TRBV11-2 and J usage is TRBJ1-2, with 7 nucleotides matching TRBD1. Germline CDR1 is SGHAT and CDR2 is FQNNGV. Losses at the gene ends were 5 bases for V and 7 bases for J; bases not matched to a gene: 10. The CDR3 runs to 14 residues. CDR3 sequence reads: CASSHGGQSGGYTF. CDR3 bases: TGTGCCAGCAGCCACGGGGGACAGTCGGGTGGCTACACCTTC.

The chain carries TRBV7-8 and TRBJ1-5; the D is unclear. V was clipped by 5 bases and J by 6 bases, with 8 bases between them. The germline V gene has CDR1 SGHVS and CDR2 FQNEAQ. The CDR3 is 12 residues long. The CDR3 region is CASSPRGQPQHF. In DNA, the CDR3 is TGTGCCAGCAGCCCTCGTGGTCAGCCCCAGCATTTT.

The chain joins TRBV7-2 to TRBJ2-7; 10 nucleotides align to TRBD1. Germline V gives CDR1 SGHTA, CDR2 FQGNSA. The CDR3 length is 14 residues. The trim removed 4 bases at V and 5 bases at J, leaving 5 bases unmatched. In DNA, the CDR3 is TGTGCCAGCAGCTCGCGGACAGGGGGTAACGAGCAGTACTTC. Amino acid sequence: CASSSRTGGNEQYF.

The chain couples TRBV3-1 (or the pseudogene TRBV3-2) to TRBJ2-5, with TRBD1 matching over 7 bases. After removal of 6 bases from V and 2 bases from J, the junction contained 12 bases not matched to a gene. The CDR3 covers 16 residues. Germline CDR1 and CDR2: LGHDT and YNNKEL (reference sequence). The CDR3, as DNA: TGTGCCAGCAGGCGACAGGGTTCTGGGACACAAGAGACCCAGTACTTC. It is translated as CASRRQGSGTQETQYF.

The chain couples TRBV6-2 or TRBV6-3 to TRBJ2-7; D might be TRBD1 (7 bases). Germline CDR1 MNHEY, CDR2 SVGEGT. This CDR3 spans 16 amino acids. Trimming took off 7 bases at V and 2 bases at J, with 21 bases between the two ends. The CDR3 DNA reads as TGTGCCAGCAACCCACTTACGGGGGACAGAGCCTACGAGCAGTACTTC. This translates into CASNPLTGDRAYEQYF.

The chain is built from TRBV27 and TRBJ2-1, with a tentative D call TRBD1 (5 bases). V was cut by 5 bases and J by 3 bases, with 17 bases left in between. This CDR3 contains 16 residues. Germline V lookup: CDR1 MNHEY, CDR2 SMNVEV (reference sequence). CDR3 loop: CASSPFRREDYNEQFF. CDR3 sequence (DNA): TGTGCCAGCAGTCCGTTCCGCAGGGAAGACTACAATGAGCAGTTCTTC.

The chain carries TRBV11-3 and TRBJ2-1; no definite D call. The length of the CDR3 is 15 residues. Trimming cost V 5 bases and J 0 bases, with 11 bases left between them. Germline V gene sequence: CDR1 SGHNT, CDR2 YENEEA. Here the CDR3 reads CASSIRRSSYNEQFF. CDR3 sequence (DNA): TGTGCCAGCAGCATTAGAAGGAGCTCCTACAATGAGCAGTTCTTC.

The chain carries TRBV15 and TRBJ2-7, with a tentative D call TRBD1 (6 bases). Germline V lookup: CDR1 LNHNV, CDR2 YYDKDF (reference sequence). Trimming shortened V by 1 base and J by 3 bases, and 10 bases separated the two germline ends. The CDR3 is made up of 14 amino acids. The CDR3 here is CATSRGTDNYEQYF. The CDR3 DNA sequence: TGTGCCACCAGCAGAGGGACAGACAACTACGAGCAGTACTTC.

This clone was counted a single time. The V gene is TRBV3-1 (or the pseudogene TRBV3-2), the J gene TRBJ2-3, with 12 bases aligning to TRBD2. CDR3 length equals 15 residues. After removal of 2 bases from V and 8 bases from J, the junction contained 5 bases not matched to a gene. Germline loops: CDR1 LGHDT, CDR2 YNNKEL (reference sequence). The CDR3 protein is CASSQLAGGPSTQYF. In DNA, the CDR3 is TGTGCCAGCAGCCAACTAGCGGGGGGGCCTAGTACGCAGTATTTT.

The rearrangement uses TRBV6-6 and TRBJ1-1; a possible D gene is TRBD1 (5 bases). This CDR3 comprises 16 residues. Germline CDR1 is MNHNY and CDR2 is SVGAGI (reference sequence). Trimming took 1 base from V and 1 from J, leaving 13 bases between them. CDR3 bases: TGTGCCAGCAGTTACTTTGGGGGGAATGCGAACACTGAAGCTTTCTTT. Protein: CASSYFGGNANTEAFF.

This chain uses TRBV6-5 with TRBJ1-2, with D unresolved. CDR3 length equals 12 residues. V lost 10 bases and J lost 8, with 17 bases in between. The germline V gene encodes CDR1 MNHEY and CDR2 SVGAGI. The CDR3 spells CATTAVSLGYTF. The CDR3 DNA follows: TGTGCCACGACCGCAGTCTCTTTGGGCTACACCTTC.

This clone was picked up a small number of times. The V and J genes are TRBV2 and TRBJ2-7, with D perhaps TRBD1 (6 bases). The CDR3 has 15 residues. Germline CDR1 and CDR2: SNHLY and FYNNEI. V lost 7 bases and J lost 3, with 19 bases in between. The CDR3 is CASKSDYDRIYEQYF. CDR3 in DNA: TGTGCCAGCAAAAGCGACTACGACAGGATCTACGAGCAGTACTTC.

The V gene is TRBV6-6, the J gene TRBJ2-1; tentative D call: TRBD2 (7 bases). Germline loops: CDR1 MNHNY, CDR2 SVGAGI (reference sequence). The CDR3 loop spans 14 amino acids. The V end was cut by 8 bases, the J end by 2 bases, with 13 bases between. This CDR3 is CASRSGGAYNEQFF. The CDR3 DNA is TGTGCCAGCCGATCGGGGGGCGCCTACAATGAGCAGTTCTTC.

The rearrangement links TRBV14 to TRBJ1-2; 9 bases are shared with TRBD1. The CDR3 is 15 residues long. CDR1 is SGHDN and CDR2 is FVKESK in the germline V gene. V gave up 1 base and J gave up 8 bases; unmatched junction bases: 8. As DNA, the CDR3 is TGTGCCAGCAGCCAAGTTACAGGGGGCCTGAGGGGCTACACCTTC. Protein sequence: CASSQVTGGLRGYTF. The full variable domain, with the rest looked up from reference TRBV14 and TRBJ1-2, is EAGVTQFPSHSVIEKGQTVTLRCDPISGHDNLYWYRRVMGKEIKFLLHFVKESKQDESGMPNNRFLAERTGGTYSTLKVQPAELEDSGVYFCASSQVTGGLRGYTFGSGTRLTVV.

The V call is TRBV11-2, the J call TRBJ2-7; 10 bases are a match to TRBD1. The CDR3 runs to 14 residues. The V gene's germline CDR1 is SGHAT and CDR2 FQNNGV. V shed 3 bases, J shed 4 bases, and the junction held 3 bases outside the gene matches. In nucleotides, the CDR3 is TGTGCCAGCAGCTTGGGGGACAGGGGTTACGAGCAGTACTTC. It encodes CASSLGDRGYEQYF.

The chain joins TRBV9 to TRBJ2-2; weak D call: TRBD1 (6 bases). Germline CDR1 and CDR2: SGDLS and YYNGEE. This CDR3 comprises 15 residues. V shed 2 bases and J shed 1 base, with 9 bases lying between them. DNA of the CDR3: TGTGCCAGCAGCGTTGTGACAGGGAACACCGGGGAGCTGTTTTTT. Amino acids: CASSVVTGNTGELFF.

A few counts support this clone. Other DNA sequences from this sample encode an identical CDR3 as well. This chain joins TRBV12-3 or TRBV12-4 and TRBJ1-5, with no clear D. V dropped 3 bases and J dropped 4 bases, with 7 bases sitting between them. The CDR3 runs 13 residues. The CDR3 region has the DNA TGTGCCAGCAGTTTGTCCCAAAATCAGCCCCAGCATTTT. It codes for CASSLSQNQPQHF.

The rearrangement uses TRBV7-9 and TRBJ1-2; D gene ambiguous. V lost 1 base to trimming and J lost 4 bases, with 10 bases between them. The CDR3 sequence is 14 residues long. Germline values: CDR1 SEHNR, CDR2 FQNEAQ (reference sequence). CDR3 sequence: CASSLGRPSYGYTF. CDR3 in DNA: TGTGCCAGCAGCTTAGGCAGGCCCAGCTATGGCTACACCTTC. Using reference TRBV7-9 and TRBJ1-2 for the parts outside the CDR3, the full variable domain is DTGVSQNPRHKITKRGQNVTFRCDPISEHNRLYWYRQTLGQGPEFLTYFQNEAQLEKSRLLSDRFSAERPKGSFSTLEIQRTEQGDSAMYLCASSLGRPSYGYTFGSGTRLTVV.